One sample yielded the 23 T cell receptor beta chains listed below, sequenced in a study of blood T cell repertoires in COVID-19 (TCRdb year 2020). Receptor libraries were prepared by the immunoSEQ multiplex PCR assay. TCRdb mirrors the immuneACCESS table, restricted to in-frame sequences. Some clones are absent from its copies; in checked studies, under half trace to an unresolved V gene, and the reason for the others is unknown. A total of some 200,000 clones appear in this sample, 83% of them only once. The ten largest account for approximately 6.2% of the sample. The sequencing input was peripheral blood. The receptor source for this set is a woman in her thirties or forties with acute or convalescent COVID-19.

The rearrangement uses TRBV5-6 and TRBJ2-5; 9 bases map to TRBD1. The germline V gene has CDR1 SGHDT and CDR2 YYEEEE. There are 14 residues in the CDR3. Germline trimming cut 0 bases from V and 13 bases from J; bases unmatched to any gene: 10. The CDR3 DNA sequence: TGTGCCAGCAGCTTGGACAGGGGGCGGGGGACAGTGTACTTC. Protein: CASSLDRGRGTVYF.

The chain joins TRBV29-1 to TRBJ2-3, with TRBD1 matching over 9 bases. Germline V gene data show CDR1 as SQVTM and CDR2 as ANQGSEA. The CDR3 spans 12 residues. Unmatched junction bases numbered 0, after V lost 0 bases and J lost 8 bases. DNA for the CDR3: TGCAGCGTTGAAGAGACAGGGGGTACGCAGTATTTT. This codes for CSVEETGGTQYF.

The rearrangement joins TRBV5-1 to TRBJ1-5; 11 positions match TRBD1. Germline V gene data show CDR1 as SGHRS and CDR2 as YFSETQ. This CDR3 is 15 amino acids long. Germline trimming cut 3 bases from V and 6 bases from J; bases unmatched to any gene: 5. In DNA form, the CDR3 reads TGCGCCAGCAGCTACTCCGGGACAGGGGGTCAGCCCCAGCATTTT. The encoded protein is CASSYSGTGGQPQHF.

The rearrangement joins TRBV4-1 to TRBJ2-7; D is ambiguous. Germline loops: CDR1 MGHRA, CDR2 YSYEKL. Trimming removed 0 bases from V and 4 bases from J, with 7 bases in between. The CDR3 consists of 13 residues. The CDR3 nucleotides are TGCGCCAGCAGCCAAGATTTCGGTTACGAGCAGTACTTC. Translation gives CASSQDFGYEQYF.

The CDR3 DNA reads as TGTGCCAGCAGCCCAGGGGGTCATCAGCCCCAGCATTTT. Translation gives CASSPGGHQPQHF. The chain combines TRBV27 with TRBJ1-5; 7 bases fit TRBD1. This CDR3 spans 13 amino acids. CDR1 is MNHEY, CDR2 SMNVEV, per germline (reference sequence). After removal of 6 bases from V and 5 bases from J, the junction contained 4 bases not matched to a gene.

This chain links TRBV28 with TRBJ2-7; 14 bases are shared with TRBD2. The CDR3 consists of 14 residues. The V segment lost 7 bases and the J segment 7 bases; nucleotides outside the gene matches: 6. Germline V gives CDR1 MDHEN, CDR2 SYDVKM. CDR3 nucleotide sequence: TGTGCCAGCAAGACTAGCGGGAGGGCCAGAGAGCAGTACTTC. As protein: CASKTSGRAREQYF.

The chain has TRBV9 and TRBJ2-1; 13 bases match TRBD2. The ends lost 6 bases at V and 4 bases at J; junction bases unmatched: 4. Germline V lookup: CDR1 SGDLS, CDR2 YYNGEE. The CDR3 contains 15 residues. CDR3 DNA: TGTGCCAGCACCGGACTAGCGGGAGATTACAATGAGCAGTTCTTC. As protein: CASTGLAGDYNEQFF. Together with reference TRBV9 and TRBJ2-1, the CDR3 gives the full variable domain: DSGVTQTPKHLITATGQRVTLRCSPRSGDLSVYWYQQSLDQGLQFLIQYYNGEERAKGNILERFSAQQFPDLHSELNLSSLELGDSALYFCASTGLAGDYNEQFFGPGTRLTVL.

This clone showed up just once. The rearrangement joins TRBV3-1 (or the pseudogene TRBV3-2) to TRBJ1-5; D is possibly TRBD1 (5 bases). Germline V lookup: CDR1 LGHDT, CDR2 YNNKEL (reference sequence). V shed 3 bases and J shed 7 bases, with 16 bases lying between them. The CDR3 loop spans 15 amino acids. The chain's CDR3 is CASSHAGRGGQPQHF. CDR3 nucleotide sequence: TGTGCCAGCAGCCATGCAGGGAGGGGCGGGCAGCCCCAGCATTTT.

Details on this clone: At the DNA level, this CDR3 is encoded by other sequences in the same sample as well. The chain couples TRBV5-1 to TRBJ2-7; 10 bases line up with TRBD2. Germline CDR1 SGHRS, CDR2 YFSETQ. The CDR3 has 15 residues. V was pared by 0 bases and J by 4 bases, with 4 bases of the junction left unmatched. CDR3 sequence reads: CASSLVTSGTYEQYF. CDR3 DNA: TGCGCCAGCAGCTTGGTAACTAGCGGGACATACGAGCAGTACTTC.

CDR3 sequence reads: CASSPQSISYNEQFF. In DNA form, the CDR3 reads TGTGCCAGCAGTCCTCAGTCCATCTCCTACAATGAGCAGTTCTTC. V usage is TRBV6-5 and J usage is TRBJ2-1; D not resolved. The V gene's germline CDR1 is MNHEY and CDR2 SVGAGI. This CDR3 comprises 15 residues. V lost 5 bases and J lost 0, with 11 bases in between.

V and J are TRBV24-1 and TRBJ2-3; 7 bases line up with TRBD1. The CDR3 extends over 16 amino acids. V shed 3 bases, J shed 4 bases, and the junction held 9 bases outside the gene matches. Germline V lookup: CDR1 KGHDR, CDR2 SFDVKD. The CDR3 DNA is TGTGCCACCAGTGATCCCCCGGGACAGACCCCAGATACGCAGTATTTT. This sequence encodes CATSDPPGQTPDTQYF.

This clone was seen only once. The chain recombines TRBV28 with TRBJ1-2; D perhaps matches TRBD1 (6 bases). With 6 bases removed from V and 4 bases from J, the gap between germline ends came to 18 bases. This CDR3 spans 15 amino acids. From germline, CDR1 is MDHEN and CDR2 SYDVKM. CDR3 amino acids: CASSRGRSQGYGYTF. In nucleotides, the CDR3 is TGTGCCAGCAGCAGGGGCAGGTCTCAGGGCTATGGCTACACCTTC.

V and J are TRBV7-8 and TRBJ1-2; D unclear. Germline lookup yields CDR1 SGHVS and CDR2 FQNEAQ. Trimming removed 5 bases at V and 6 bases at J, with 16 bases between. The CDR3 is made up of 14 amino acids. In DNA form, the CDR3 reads TGTGCCAGCAGCCCCCTTGAGGGAAGTGATGGCTACACCTTC. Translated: CASSPLEGSDGYTF.

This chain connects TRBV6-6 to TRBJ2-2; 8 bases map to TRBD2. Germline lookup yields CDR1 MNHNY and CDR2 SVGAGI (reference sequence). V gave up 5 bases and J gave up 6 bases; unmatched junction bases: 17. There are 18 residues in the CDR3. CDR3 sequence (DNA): TGTGCCAGCAGTCGTTACGGTGCGGGGGGAGGGCCCGCCGGGGAGCTGTTTTTT. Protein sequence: CASSRYGAGGGPAGELFF.

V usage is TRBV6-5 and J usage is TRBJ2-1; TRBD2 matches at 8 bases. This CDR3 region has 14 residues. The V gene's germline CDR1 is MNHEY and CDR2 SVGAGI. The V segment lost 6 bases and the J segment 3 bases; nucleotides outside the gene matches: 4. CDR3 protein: CASSLSGVYNEQFF. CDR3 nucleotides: TGTGCCAGCAGCCTTAGCGGGGTCTACAATGAGCAGTTCTTC.

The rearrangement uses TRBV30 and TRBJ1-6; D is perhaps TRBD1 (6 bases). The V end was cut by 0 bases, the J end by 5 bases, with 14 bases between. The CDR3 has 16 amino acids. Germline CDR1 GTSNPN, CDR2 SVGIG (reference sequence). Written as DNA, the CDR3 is TGTGCCTGGAGTGTACCGTCAGGGGCTCATAATTCACCCCTCCACTTT. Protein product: CAWSVPSGAHNSPLHF.

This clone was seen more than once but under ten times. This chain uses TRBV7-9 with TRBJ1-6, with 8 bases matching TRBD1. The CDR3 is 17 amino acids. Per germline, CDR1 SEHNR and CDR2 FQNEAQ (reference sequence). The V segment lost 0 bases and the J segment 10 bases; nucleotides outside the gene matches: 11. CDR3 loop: CASSLASPDREGSPLHF. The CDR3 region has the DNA TGTGCCAGCAGCTTAGCAAGCCCGGACAGGGAGGGGTCACCCCTCCACTTT.

As DNA, the CDR3 is TGCGCCAGCAGCCCGCAGGGGGCAAGCTACACTGAAGCTTTCTTT. It translates to CASSPQGASYTEAFF. The V gene is TRBV5-1, the J gene TRBJ1-1; TRBD1 matches at 8 bases. J was trimmed by 3 bases and V by 4 bases; bases with no gene match: 8. Germline V gene lookup returns CDR1 SGHRS and CDR2 YFSETQ. This CDR3 spans 15 amino acids.

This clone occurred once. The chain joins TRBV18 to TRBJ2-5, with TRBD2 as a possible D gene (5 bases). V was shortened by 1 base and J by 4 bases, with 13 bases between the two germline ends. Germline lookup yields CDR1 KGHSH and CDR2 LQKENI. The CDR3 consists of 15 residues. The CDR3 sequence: CASSPQLEVGETQYF. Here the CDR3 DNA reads TGTGCCAGCTCACCACAACTAGAGGTTGGAGAGACCCAGTACTTC.

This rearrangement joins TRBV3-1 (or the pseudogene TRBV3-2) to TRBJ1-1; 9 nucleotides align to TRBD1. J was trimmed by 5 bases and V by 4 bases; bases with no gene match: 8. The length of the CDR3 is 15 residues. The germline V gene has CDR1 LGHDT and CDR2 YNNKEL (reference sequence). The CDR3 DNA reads TGTGCCAGCAGCCTTACAGGGGGCGCGCGGACTGAAGCTTTCTTT. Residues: CASSLTGGARTEAFF.

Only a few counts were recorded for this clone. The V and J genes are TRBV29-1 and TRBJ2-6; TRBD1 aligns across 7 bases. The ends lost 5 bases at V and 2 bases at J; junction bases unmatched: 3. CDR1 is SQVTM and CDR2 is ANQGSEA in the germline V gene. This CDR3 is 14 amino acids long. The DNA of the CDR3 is TGCAGCGTTCTGCAGGGGGCTGGGGCCAACGTCCTGACTTTC. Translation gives CSVLQGAGANVLTF.

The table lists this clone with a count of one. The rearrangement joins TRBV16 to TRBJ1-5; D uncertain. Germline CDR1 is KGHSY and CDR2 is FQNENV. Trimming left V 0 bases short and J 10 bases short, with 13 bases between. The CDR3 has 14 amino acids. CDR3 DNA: TGTGCCAGCAGCCAATCTCCCCCCCTAAACCCCCAGCATTTT. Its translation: CASSQSPPLNPQHF.

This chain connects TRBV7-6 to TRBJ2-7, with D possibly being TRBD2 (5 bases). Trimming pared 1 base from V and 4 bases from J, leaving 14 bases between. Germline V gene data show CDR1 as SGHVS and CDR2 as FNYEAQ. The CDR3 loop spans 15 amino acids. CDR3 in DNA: TGTGCCAGCAGCTTAGTGGGCGCGGGCGATTACGAGCAGTACTTC. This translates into CASSLVGAGDYEQYF. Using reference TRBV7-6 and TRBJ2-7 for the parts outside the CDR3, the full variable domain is GAGVSQSPRYKVTKRGQDVALRCDPISGHVSLYWYRQALGQGPEFLTYFNYEAQQDKSGLPNDRFSAERPEGSISTLTIQRTEQRDSAMYRCASSLVGAGDYEQYFGPGTRLTVT.